The rows below give T cell receptor beta chains drawn from one sample of a study of T cell responses to AZD1222 COVID-19 vaccine. Assay: immunoSEQ multiplex PCR; the TCRdb copy retains only in-frame clones and omits some. The repertoire consists of some 120,000 clones, with roughly 93% occurring once and the leading ten covering around 3.1%. Here the sequenced sample was peripheral blood, taken on day 0 of AZD1222 vaccination. These receptors all stem from an adult in good health. CDR3s include the opening cysteine and the closing phenylalanine or tryptophan. A D gene is named only where the DNA matches it firmly.

D: TRBD1
J: TRBJ1-2
V: TRBV2
CDR3: CARRDRGHYGYTF
DNA: TGTGCCAGGCGGGACAGGGGTCACTATGGCTACACCTTC

D: NA
J: TRBJ1-2
V: TRBV28
CDR3: CASSLSRPGGGYTF
DNA: TGTGCCAGCAGTTTATCCCGCCCGGGGGGGGGCTACACCTTC

D: NA
J: TRBJ1-6
V: TRBV19
CDR3: CASSRTDPSSYNSPLHF
DNA: TGTGCCAGTAGTAGAACAGACCCGAGCTCCTATAATTCACCCCTCCACTTT

D: NA
J: TRBJ1-2
V: TRBV19
CDR3: CASSPSSRGYGYTF
DNA: TGTGCCAGTAGCCCATCGAGTCGAGGCTATGGCTACACCTTC

D: NA
J: TRBJ2-1
V: TRBV24-1
CDR3: CATSDRDQGGVEQFF
DNA: TGTGCCACCAGTGACAGGGACCAGGGGGGTGTTGAGCAGTTCTTC

D: TRBD1
J: TRBJ1-5
V: TRBV13
CDR3: CASSPRRDRNSNQPQHF
DNA: TGTGCCAGCAGCCCACGTAGGGACAGGAATAGCAATCAGCCCCAGCATTTT

D: TRBD2
J: TRBJ2-3
V: TRBV3-1/TRBV3-2
CDR3: CASRGGTSGALTDTQYF
DNA: TGTGCCAGCAGGGGCGGGACTAGCGGAGCTCTCACAGATACGCAGTATTTT

D: NA
J: TRBJ2-1
V: TRBV5-1
CDR3: CASGQPSYNEQFF
DNA: TGCGCCAGCGGACAGCCGTCCTACAATGAGCAGTTCTTC

D: TRBD1
J: TRBJ1-2
V: TRBV11-1
CDR3: CASSSILGQGYGYTF
DNA: TGTGCCAGCAGCTCGATCTTGGGACAGGGTTATGGCTACACCTTC

D: TRBD2
J: TRBJ2-7
V: TRBV5-1
CDR3: CASSLVVRTSLHYEQYF
DNA: TGCGCCAGCAGCTTGGTGGTACGGACTAGCTTACACTACGAGCAGTACTTC

D: TRBD2
J: TRBJ2-1
V: TRBV10-3
CDR3: CAISEGTSGRYEQFF
DNA: TGTGCCATCAGTGAGGGGACTAGCGGGAGGTATGAGCAGTTCTTC

D: TRBD1
J: TRBJ1-1
V: TRBV13
CDR3: CASSLDRGRAFF
DNA: TGTGCCAGCAGCTTAGACAGGGGACGGGCTTTCTTT

D: TRBD2
J: TRBJ2-3
V: TRBV6-4
CDR3: CASTVVAGGEADTQYF
DNA: TGTGCCAGCACCGTCGTTGCGGGAGGGGAGGCAGATACGCAGTATTTT

D: TRBD2
J: TRBJ2-2
V: TRBV7-3
CDR3: CASSLGGEFAGELFF
DNA: TGTGCCAGCAGCCTGGGAGGGGAGTTCGCCGGGGAGCTGTTTTTT

D: TRBD2
J: TRBJ2-4
V: TRBV6-2/TRBV6-3
CDR3: CASSSIAGVGDIQYF
DNA: TGTGCCAGCAGTTCTATAGCGGGAGTGGGTGACATTCAGTACTTC

D: NA
J: TRBJ2-2
V: TRBV3-1/TRBV3-2
CDR3: CASSPESNTGELFF
DNA: TGTGCCAGCAGCCCAGAGTCGAACACCGGGGAGCTGTTTTTT

D: NA
J: TRBJ1-2
V: TRBV5-1
CDR3: CASTFSSRGTFYGYTF
DNA: TGCGCCAGCACCTTTTCCTCACGCGGGACATTTTATGGCTACACCTTC

D: NA
J: TRBJ1-1
V: TRBV7-9
CDR3: CASSLVTEAFF
DNA: TGTGCCAGCAGCCTGGTCACTGAAGCTTTCTTT

D: TRBD1
J: TRBJ2-7
V: TRBV18
CDR3: CASSDNRGSYEQYF
DNA: TGTGCCAGCTCAGACAACAGGGGGTCCTACGAGCAGTACTTC

D: NA
J: TRBJ2-1
V: TRBV29-1
CDR3: CSVARDLLGYNEQFF
DNA: TGCAGCGTTGCAAGGGACCTCTTGGGGTACAATGAGCAGTTCTTC

D: NA
J: TRBJ1-1
V: TRBV7-9
CDR3: CASSKTVEAFF
DNA: TGTGCCAGCAGCAAAACAGTGGAAGCTTTCTTT

D: NA
J: TRBJ2-3
V: TRBV2
CDR3: CASSLGRSTDTQYF
DNA: TGTGCCAGCAGTCTGGGCAGGAGCACAGATACGCAGTATTTT